One sample yielded the 23 T cell receptor beta chains listed below, sequenced in a study of blood T cell repertoires in COVID-19. Sequencing used immunoSEQ multiplex PCR; TCRdb keeps in-frame clones, though not all of them. The repertoire holds under 150,000 clones, with roughly 81% as singletons. The specimen was peripheral blood. These receptors came from a man aged 35-49 years with acute or convalescent COVID-19.

The genes are TRBV11-2 and TRBJ1-1; D remains ambiguous. Germline V gives CDR1 SGHAT, CDR2 FQNNGV. The CDR3 loop spans 15 amino acids. V was pared by 5 bases and J by 0 bases, with 13 bases between. The chain's CDR3 is CASSVVFQLNTEAFF. CDR3 DNA sequence: TGTGCCAGCAGCGTAGTTTTTCAGTTGAACACTGAAGCTTTCTTT.

J is TRBJ1-2 and V is TRBV4-1; D remains unclear. CDR3 length: 15 amino acids. V lost 4 bases and J 3 bases, leaving 15 bases between the germline ends. In germline, CDR1 is MGHRA, CDR2 YSYEKL. The DNA for the CDR3 is TGCGCCAGCAGCCGCGAGGGCAAGACCGACTATGGCTACACCTTC. It codes for CASSREGKTDYGYTF.

The chain combines TRBV11-2 with TRBJ2-7, with a weak D call TRBD1 (5 bases). The CDR3 totals 14 residues. V lost 3 bases to trimming and J lost 1 base, with 10 bases between them. CDR1 is SGHAT and CDR2 is FQNNGV in the germline V gene. DNA of the CDR3: TGTGCCAGCAGCTTCAGGGTCCTATCCTACGAGCAGTACTTC. Amino acids: CASSFRVLSYEQYF.

The chain uses TRBV19 and TRBJ2-7; D might be TRBD1 (5 bases). Between the trimmed V and J ends, which lost 8 bases and 0 bases, there was a span of 14 bases. This CDR3 region has 14 residues. CDR1 is LNHDA, CDR2 SQIVND, per germline (reference sequence). The CDR3, as DNA: TGTGCCAGTTCGCCGGTACAGGCCTCCTACGAGCAGTACTTC. Protein product: CASSPVQASYEQYF.

This chain connects TRBV7-9 to TRBJ2-7; D remains unclear. V was cut by 1 base and J by 4 bases, with 5 bases left in between. The germline CDR1 and CDR2 sequences are SEHNR and FQNEAQ (reference sequence). The CDR3 covers 12 residues. CDR3 DNA: TGTGCCAGCAGCTTAGACTGGTACGAGCAGTACTTC. This sequence encodes CASSLDWYEQYF.

The chain links TRBV3-1 (or the pseudogene TRBV3-2) to TRBJ2-3; TRBD2 agrees at 10 bases. Germline V gene lookup returns CDR1 LGHDT and CDR2 YNNKEL (reference sequence). This CDR3 region has 14 residues. V lost 1 base to trimming and J lost 14 bases; unmatched junction nucleotides: 9. The CDR3 coding sequence is TGTGCCAGCAGCCAAGGTGCCCTAGCGGGGGAACTGTATTTT. Amino acid sequence: CASSQGALAGELYF.

This clone was observed a handful of times. The chain links TRBV9 to TRBJ2-7; tentatively, D is TRBD2 (6 bases). V was clipped by 0 bases and J by 8 bases, with 12 bases between them. CDR1 SGDLS and CDR2 YYNGEE come from the germline V gene. CDR3 size: 13 residues. The DNA for the CDR3 is TGTGCCAGCAGCGTAGCTTTGGAGGGACAGCAGTACTTC. This translates into CASSVALEGQQYF.

The chain uses TRBV12-5 and TRBJ1-5; 8 positions agree with TRBD1. V gave up 1 base and J gave up 2 bases; unmatched junction bases: 7. There are 17 residues in the CDR3. Germline CDR1 reads LGHNT; CDR2 reads FRNRAP. CDR3 in DNA: TGTGCTAGTGGTTTGGACCCGGACAGGGTAGGCAATCAGCCCCAGCATTTT. Encoded protein: CASGLDPDRVGNQPQHF.

V is TRBV12-5 and J is TRBJ1-5; tentatively, D is TRBD1 (6 bases). The CDR3 has 15 amino acids. CDR1 is LGHNT, CDR2 FRNRAP, per germline. Trimming shortened V by 2 bases and J by 6 bases, and 14 bases separated the two germline ends. Written as DNA, the CDR3 is TGTGCTAGTGGTTTGACAGGGTACGCGGGTCAGCCCCAGCATTTT. It is translated as CASGLTGYAGQPQHF.

The chain uses TRBV11-2 and TRBJ2-1, with 10 bases that match TRBD2. The junction had 7 bases not matched to a gene; V was cut back by 6 bases and J by 5 bases. The CDR3 totals 15 residues. Germline V gene sequence: CDR1 SGHAT, CDR2 FQNNGV. The CDR3 DNA reads TGTGCCAGCAGTCATAGCGGGGGGCCGCACAATGAGCAGTTCTTC. Translating gives CASSHSGGPHNEQFF.

V gene TRBV9 combines with J gene TRBJ1-2, with a possible D match to TRBD1 (5 bases). Deletions cut 0 bases from V and 5 bases from J, with 23 bases between. The CDR3 covers 18 residues. The V gene's germline CDR1 is SGDLS and CDR2 YYNGEE. In nucleotides, the CDR3 is TGTGCCAGCAGCGTAGGACCCCTCACCGTGACAGCTCCTTATGGCTACACCTTC. Translated, it gives CASSVGPLTVTAPYGYTF.

The genes are TRBV20-1 and TRBJ2-2; weak D call: TRBD1 (6 bases). Germline values: CDR1 DFQATT, CDR2 SNEGSKA (reference sequence). V lost 3 bases to trimming and J lost 1 base, with 21 bases between them. The CDR3 is 18 residues long. The CDR3 here is CSASIPSGQFLNTGELFF. DNA of the CDR3: TGCAGTGCTAGTATTCCTTCCGGACAGTTCTTGAACACCGGGGAGCTGTTTTTT.

The V and J genes are TRBV5-1 and TRBJ2-7; maybe TRBD1 (6 bases). The CDR3 consists of 15 residues. Trimming removed 2 bases at V and 2 bases at J, with 14 bases between. Germline CDR1 is SGHRS and CDR2 is YFSETQ. This chain's CDR3 is CASSLGRGSTYEQYF. Written as DNA, the CDR3 is TGCGCCAGCAGCTTAGGAAGGGGGTCAACCTACGAGCAGTACTTC. The full variable domain, in which reference TRBV5-1 and TRBJ2-7 provide the parts outside the CDR3, is KAGVTQTPRYLIKTRGQQVTLSCSPISGHRSVSWYQQTPGQGLQFLFEYFSETQRNKGNFPGRFSGRQFSNSRSEMNVSTLELGDSALYLCASSLGRGSTYEQYFGPGTRLTVT.

The chain employs TRBV3-1 (or the pseudogene TRBV3-2) and TRBJ2-4, with D possibly matching TRBD2 (6 bases). Trimming removed 0 bases from V and 8 bases from J, with 14 bases in between. This CDR3 has 15 amino acids. From germline, CDR1 is LGHDT and CDR2 YNNKEL (reference sequence). CDR3 loop: CASSQELAGGDIQYF. The CDR3 bases are TGTGCCAGCAGCCAAGAACTAGCAGGAGGGGACATTCAGTACTTC.

This clone was seen a single time. The V and J genes are TRBV7-6 and TRBJ2-5; 11 bases map to TRBD2. J gave up 5 bases and V 5 bases, and 7 bases lay outside the gene matches. The V gene's germline CDR1 is SGHVS and CDR2 FNYEAQ. The CDR3 consists of 15 residues. In nucleotides, the CDR3 is TGTGCCAGCAGCCCGACTAGCGGGGCTTGGGAGACCCAGTACTTC. It yields the protein CASSPTSGAWETQYF.

The chain combines TRBV19 with TRBJ2-7, with TRBD2 as a possible D gene (6 bases). The CDR3 covers 15 residues. From germline, CDR1 is LNHDA and CDR2 SQIVND (reference sequence). The V end was cut by 0 bases, the J end by 5 bases, with 14 bases between. The CDR3 region is CASSIETRSIHEQYF. The CDR3 bases are TGTGCCAGTAGTATAGAGACTAGGTCCATCCACGAGCAGTACTTC.

This sequence joins TRBV5-4 and TRBJ1-4; tentative D call: TRBD1 (6 bases). CDR3 length: 15 amino acids. Germline V CDR1 and CDR2: SGHNT, YYREEE (reference sequence). Trimming removed 0 bases from V and 4 bases from J, with 10 bases in between. The CDR3 here is CASSLEQGNNEKLFF. Here the CDR3 DNA reads TGTGCCAGCAGCTTGGAGCAGGGGAATAATGAAAAACTGTTTTTT.

This clone was found once. J is TRBJ1-5 and V is TRBV2; D possibly corresponds to TRBD1 (5 bases). Trimming took off 6 bases at V and 0 bases at J, with 12 bases between the two ends. CDR1 is SNHLY, CDR2 FYNNEI, per germline. The CDR3 is made up of 15 amino acids. Here the CDR3 DNA reads TGTGCCAGCAGGGAGACAGATAATAGCAATCAGCCCCAGCATTTT. Its translation is CASRETDNSNQPQHF. Complete variable domain (other parts from reference TRBV2 and TRBJ1-5): EPEVTQTPSHQVTQMGQEVILRCVPISNHLYFYWYRQILGQKVEFLVSFYNNEISEKSEIFDDQFSVERPDGSNFTLKIRSTKLEDSAMYFCASRETDNSNQPQHFGDGTRLSIL.

The CDR3 sequence: CASSLGTGSNQPQHF. The CDR3 DNA sequence: TGTGCCAGCAGCCTCGGGACAGGGAGTAATCAGCCCCAGCATTTT. This chain joins TRBV11-2 and TRBJ1-5; 9 bases match TRBD1. Germline V gene data show CDR1 as SGHAT and CDR2 as FQNNGV. The CDR3 totals 15 residues. Trimming took 5 bases from V and 4 from J; bases not matched to a gene: 6.

The V call is TRBV15, the J call TRBJ2-7; 7 positions match TRBD1. J lost 9 bases, V lost 8 bases, and 7 bases had no gene match. Germline V gives CDR1 LNHNV, CDR2 YYDKDF (reference sequence). The length of the CDR3 is 11 residues. The CDR3 spells CATEGADGQYF. CDR3 bases: TGTGCCACCGAGGGGGCGGACGGGCAGTACTTC.

This clone was counted a single time. The chain combines TRBV19 with TRBJ2-3; D is unresolved. V was clipped by 5 bases and J by 0 bases, with 18 bases between them. Looked up from germline, CDR1 is LNHDA and CDR2 is SQIVND (reference sequence). The CDR3 covers 17 residues. In DNA form, the CDR3 reads TGTGCCAGTAGTGCTCGGTGGTTGCAATCTAGCACAGATACGCAGTATTTT. Translating gives CASSARWLQSSTDTQYF.

CDR3: CASSLSGGALSTDTQYF. The CDR3 region has the DNA TGTGCCAGCAGTTTATCTGGGGGGGCCCTCAGCACAGATACGCAGTATTTT. V usage is TRBV27 and J usage is TRBJ2-3, with D tentatively TRBD2 (7 bases). Trimming stripped 0 bases from V and 0 bases from J, with 13 bases between. Germline V gene data show CDR1 as MNHEY and CDR2 as SMNVEV (reference sequence). CDR3 length: 17 amino acids.

This sequence joins TRBV9 and TRBJ2-3; D possibly corresponds to TRBD1 (6 bases). The V end lost 3 bases, the J end lost 5 bases, and 7 bases lay between the germline ends. CDR1 and CDR2 from the germline V gene are SGDLS and YYNGEE. The CDR3 loop spans 12 amino acids. The chain's CDR3 is CASSARGDTQYF. For the CDR3, the DNA is TGTGCCAGCAGCGCCAGGGGAGATACGCAGTATTTT.